The rows below give T cell receptor beta chains drawn from one sample of a study of response to subunit inactivated influenza vaccine. Using its own MiXCR run on the RT-PCR reads, TCRdb lists one record per CDR3 protein. Among about 780,000 distinct CDR3 sequences listed, less than 20% were seen once. Sample: PBMCs from blood, taken about 5 days after vaccination. Receptor source: a middle-aged man who received an inactivated influenza vaccine. Each CDR3 is given with its conserved first and last residue. Fields, in order: clone size, J gene, V gene, D gene, CDR3 DNA, CDR3 protein. D genes are given only for firm matches. Not all rows give a size; the values are once, few, many and, for expanded clones, a class.

clone size: few
J gene: TRBJ1-2
V gene: TRBV7-2
D gene: .
CDR3 DNA: TGTGCCAGCAGCCGTGGGGGTGGGGGGGCCGGATATGGCTACACCTTC
CDR3 protein: CASSRGGGGAGYGYTF

clone size: few
J gene: TRBJ2-4
V gene: TRBV11-2
D gene: .
CDR3 DNA: TGTGCCAGCAGCTTACATATCGGGGACATTCAGTACTTC
CDR3 protein: CASSLHIGDIQYF

clone size: .
J gene: TRBJ2-2
V gene: TRBV6-2/TRBV6-3
D gene: TRBD2
CDR3 DNA: TGTGCCAGCAGTTACTGGACTAGCGGGAGTTCTGGGGAGCTGTTTTTT
CDR3 protein: CASSYWTSGSSGELFF

clone size: few
J gene: TRBJ1-1
V gene: TRBV12-3/TRBV12-4
D gene: .
CDR3 DNA: TGTGCCAGCAGCACACGGAGGAACACTGAAGCTTTCTTT
CDR3 protein: CASSTRRNTEAFF

clone size: .
J gene: TRBJ1-4
V gene: TRBV20-1
D gene: .
CDR3 DNA: TGCAGTGCCGCATACGGACCTGCTGAAAAACTGTTTTTT
CDR3 protein: CSAAYGPAEKLFF

clone size: many
J gene: TRBJ2-2
V gene: TRBV7-9
D gene: .
CDR3 DNA: TGTGCCAGCAGCCCGCACACCGGGGAGCTGTTTTTT
CDR3 protein: CASSPHTGELFF

clone size: many
J gene: TRBJ2-7
V gene: TRBV12-3/TRBV12-4
D gene: .
CDR3 DNA: TGTGCCAGCAGGGCGCGGGACAGCTACGAGCAGTACTTC
CDR3 protein: CASRARDSYEQYF

clone size: .
J gene: TRBJ2-3
V gene: TRBV12-3/TRBV12-4
D gene: TRBD2
CDR3 DNA: TGTGCCAGCAGTGCCGGACTAGCGGGAGTGGATACGCAGTATTTT
CDR3 protein: CASSAGLAGVDTQYF

clone size: many
J gene: TRBJ2-1
V gene: TRBV7-2
D gene: .
CDR3 DNA: TGTGCCAGCAGCTTAGCGTACGCTAGGGCTCCTTTGGGGCAGTTCTTC
CDR3 protein: CASSLAYARAPLGQFF

clone size: .
J gene: TRBJ2-5
V gene: TRBV7-9
D gene: .
CDR3 DNA: TGTGCCAGGAGCCCCGAACGGAGGGACCAAGAGACCCAGTACTTC
CDR3 protein: CARSPERRDQETQYF

clone size: few
J gene: TRBJ2-7
V gene: TRBV6-1
D gene: TRBD1
CDR3 DNA: TGTGGACGACAGGGGGTTTCGAGATGGGACTACGAGCAGTACTTC
CDR3 protein: CGRQGVSRWDYEQYF

clone size: many
J gene: TRBJ2-1
V gene: TRBV20-1
D gene: .
CDR3 DNA: TGCAGTGCTAGAGAGTCGGCGGGACCCTCCTACAATGAGCAGTTCTTC
CDR3 protein: CSARESAGPSYNEQFF

clone size: .
J gene: TRBJ2-3
V gene: TRBV25-1
D gene: TRBD1
CDR3 DNA: TGTGCCACTGTGGGGGAGACAGGGGTCACAGATACGCAGTATTTT
CDR3 protein: CATVGETGVTDTQYF

clone size: .
J gene: TRBJ2-7
V gene: TRBV2
D gene: .
CDR3 DNA: TGTGCCAGCAGTGTAAGTTACTACGAGCAGTACTTC
CDR3 protein: CASSVSYYEQYF

clone size: few
J gene: TRBJ2-1
V gene: TRBV18
D gene: .
CDR3 DNA: TGTGCCAGCTCACCAGGCCGGGGGTGGTACAATGAGCAGTTCTTC
CDR3 protein: CASSPGRGWYNEQFF

clone size: few
J gene: TRBJ2-4
V gene: TRBV15
D gene: TRBD2
CDR3 DNA: TGTGCCACCAGCGGGACTAGGATTGCGGACATTCAGTACTTC
CDR3 protein: CATSGTRIADIQYF

clone size: few
J gene: TRBJ2-3
V gene: TRBV30
D gene: .
CDR3 DNA: TGTGCCTGGAGTGTAGGGGGACGGGGGGTTGATACGCAGTATTTT
CDR3 protein: CAWSVGGRGVDTQYF

clone size: .
J gene: TRBJ2-3
V gene: TRBV11-2
D gene: TRBD2
CDR3 DNA: TGTGCCAGCAGCTTTTTTGTGGGTAGCGGGACCAAGAGCGGGAATACGCAGTATTTT
CDR3 protein: CASSFFVGSGTKSGNTQYF

clone size: once
J gene: TRBJ2-5
V gene: TRBV6-1
D gene: .
CDR3 DNA: TGTGCCAGCAGTGAGCCAGGACCTCCTGGGACCCAGTACTTC
CDR3 protein: CASSEPGPPGTQYF

clone size: .
J gene: TRBJ1-3
V gene: TRBV9
D gene: .
CDR3 DNA: TGTGCCAGCAGCACAAAGTCGGGGTCTGGAAACACCATATATTTT
CDR3 protein: CASSTKSGSGNTIYF

clone size: .
J gene: TRBJ2-1
V gene: TRBV28
D gene: .
CDR3 DNA: TGTGCCAGCAGTCTCGGTGAATTTGGAACATTAGTCTCCTACAATGAGCAGTTCTTC
CDR3 protein: CASSLGEFGTLVSYNEQFF

clone size: few
J gene: TRBJ2-7
V gene: TRBV7-9
D gene: .
CDR3 DNA: TGTGCCAGCAGCTTACCGGGAGTTATCAACGAGCAGTACTTC
CDR3 protein: CASSLPGVINEQYF

clone size: many
J gene: TRBJ1-6
V gene: TRBV5-1
D gene: .
CDR3 DNA: TGCGCCAGCAGCTTGGACCCAAATTCACCCCTCCACTTT
CDR3 protein: CASSLDPNSPLHF

clone size: few
J gene: TRBJ2-2
V gene: TRBV4-3
D gene: .
CDR3 DNA: TGCGCCAGCAGCCAAAACAGGGCCGCGAACACCGGGGAGCTGTTTTTT
CDR3 protein: CASSQNRAANTGELFF

clone size: few
J gene: TRBJ1-1
V gene: TRBV7-8
D gene: .
CDR3 DNA: TGTGCCAGCAGCGCTAGGCCGGGACAGAACACTGAAGCTTTCTTT
CDR3 protein: CASSARPGQNTEAFF

clone size: .
J gene: TRBJ2-7
V gene: TRBV20-1
D gene: .
CDR3 DNA: TGCAGTGCTAGAGGAGTCAGGCAGTCCTACGAGCAGTACTTC
CDR3 protein: CSARGVRQSYEQYF

clone size: few
J gene: TRBJ2-7
V gene: TRBV15
D gene: .
CDR3 DNA: TGTGCCACCAGCAGGGAACAGGGTTACGAGCAGTACTTC
CDR3 protein: CATSREQGYEQYF

clone size: .
J gene: TRBJ2-1
V gene: TRBV4-2
D gene: .
CDR3 DNA: TGTGCCAGCAGCCAAGAGTCTAGCAGGAGACCGGAAGATGAGCAGTTCTTC
CDR3 protein: CASSQESSRRPEDEQFF

clone size: few
J gene: TRBJ2-1
V gene: TRBV2
D gene: TRBD2
CDR3 DNA: TGTGCCAGCAGTGAGGGGCTAGCGGGAGTTGAGCAGTTCTTC
CDR3 protein: CASSEGLAGVEQFF

clone size: few
J gene: TRBJ1-1
V gene: TRBV20-1
D gene: .
CDR3 DNA: TGCAGTGCTCCCCGGGCGGGGGGTGTCACTGAAGCTTTCTTT
CDR3 protein: CSAPRAGGVTEAFF

clone size: few
J gene: TRBJ2-1
V gene: TRBV6-5
D gene: TRBD2
CDR3 DNA: TGTGCCAGCAGTTACTCCTCTAGCGGGTTTTACAATGAGCAGTTCTTC
CDR3 protein: CASSYSSSGFYNEQFF

clone size: .
J gene: TRBJ1-5
V gene: TRBV6-2/TRBV6-3
D gene: .
CDR3 DNA: TGTGCCAGCAGTTATGGGGGCGGGGGGCGAGATCAGCCCCAGCATTTT
CDR3 protein: CASSYGGGGRDQPQHF

clone size: .
J gene: TRBJ2-7
V gene: TRBV15
D gene: .
CDR3 DNA: TGTGCCACCAGCAGAGATCCCAGGTCCTACGAGCAGTACTTC
CDR3 protein: CATSRDPRSYEQYF

clone size: few
J gene: TRBJ2-1
V gene: TRBV20-1
D gene: TRBD2
CDR3 DNA: TGCAGTGCTAGGTCCAGGGACTACTACAATGAGCAGTTCTTC
CDR3 protein: CSARSRDYYNEQFF

clone size: .
J gene: TRBJ1-6
V gene: TRBV7-2
D gene: .
CDR3 DNA: TGTGCCAGCAGCTTAGCGCGGCTAGCAAATAATTCACCCCTCCACTTT
CDR3 protein: CASSLARLANNSPLHF

clone size: few
J gene: TRBJ2-7
V gene: TRBV6-1
D gene: .
CDR3 DNA: TGTGCCAGCGCGCAGCTAGGGTTCCACGAGCAGTACTTC
CDR3 protein: CASAQLGFHEQYF

clone size: .
J gene: TRBJ2-2
V gene: TRBV20-1
D gene: TRBD2
CDR3 DNA: TGCAGTGCTAGAGGATCGGGGACTAGCGTTAACGGGGAGCTGTTTTTT
CDR3 protein: CSARGSGTSVNGELFF

clone size: .
J gene: TRBJ2-3
V gene: TRBV6-1
D gene: TRBD2
CDR3 DNA: TGTGCCAGCAGTGAAATGGCGGGGGGGAGAGATACGCAGTATTTT
CDR3 protein: CASSEMAGGRDTQYF

clone size: few
J gene: TRBJ1-1
V gene: TRBV5-1
D gene: .
CDR3 DNA: TGCGCCAGTAGACACCCGACAGAAAACACTGAAGCTTTCTTT
CDR3 protein: CASRHPTENTEAFF

clone size: many
J gene: TRBJ2-2
V gene: TRBV20-1
D gene: .
CDR3 DNA: TGCAGTGCTAGGGGAGCAGCCGGGGAGCTGTTTTTT
CDR3 protein: CSARGAAGELFF